This T cell receptor beta chain was captured by sequencing in a study of blood T cells in healthy people across ages (dated by TCRdb to between 2015 and 2017). For context, the study as a whole: In model experiments, template switching captured about one uniquely barcoded TCR beta cDNA molecule for every two T cells. Using deep sequencing normalized with unique cDNA molecular identifiers, the study measured how TCR beta repertoire diversity changes with age. Four age groups were formed from the donors: young (average approximately 16 years), middle-aged (just under 40), aged (62) and long-lived (more than 75). To avoid experimental bias, donors of different ages were spread randomly across the sequencing lanes. For two donors (one aged 18 to 29 and one aged 80 or older), the study analyzed two additional independent replicas of 1 million unique cDNA reads from the same blood draw.

Libraries were prepared through 5' RACE. Sequenced on an Illumina HiSeq 2500. The second PCR ran for roughly 6 to 11 cycles and used a J-beta primer mix along with a sample-barcoded 5' primer. A unique molecular identifier was introduced onto each TCR beta cDNA molecule by a template-switch 5' adaptor carrying 12 random nucleotides. At least 2.5 million CDR3-containing paired-end reads were obtained from each sample. All of the RNA was converted into first-strand cDNA using the Mint cDNA synthesis kit, with a TRBC-specific oligonucleotide serving as the primer. Following uracil-DNA glycosylase treatment, all cDNA underwent a first 18-cycle PCR with the universal primers M1SS and BC2_uni_R. The study's own analysis went as follows. For normalization, 1 million high-quality reads were randomly selected from each sample, with every read carrying a distinct molecular identifier. Instead of being binned into consensus sequences, reads with shared molecular identifiers were discarded. MiTCR, run with a Q25 quality threshold and the strictest error-elimination algorithm, handled CDR3 identification, clonotype clustering and error correction. A nonparametric unseen species model using Euler transformation provided a lower-bound estimate of total TCR beta diversity. The raw public data were reprocessed by TCRdb itself: fastp quality trimming at Q25, MiXCR clonotype calling, in-frame beta chains only. Rows merge per CDR3 protein into single entries with the most common DNA and genes. Clone size and V and J calls follow TCRdb, not the original study. This sample lists approximately 680,000 distinct CDR3 sequences; about 34% were detected once. The ten largest clones add up to about 16% of the sample.

The donors were roughly 40 Caucasian individuals from Russia, aged roughly 6 to 95 years, who were systemically healthy. Ten milliliters of peripheral blood were drawn from each donor into EDTA-treated Vacutainer tubes. Ficoll-Paque density-gradient centrifugation was used to isolate PBMCs, with at least 7 million per sample. Trizol reagent was used to extract total RNA from the PBMCs, yielding at least 6 micrograms per sample. The percentages of naive CD45RAhigh/CD27high T cells were determined by flow cytometry on a PBMC aliquot from every donor. Of note for this clonotype: What antigen it recognizes has not been identified. One base away there is no much larger clone; base qualities are not given.

Here is what the overall study found, with its caveats: Observed TCR beta diversity correlated strongly with the percentage of naive T cells measured by flow cytometry. Estimates of total diversity based on one million sequenced T cells were regarded as lower bounds and as underestimates. Because profiling used bulk unsorted PBMCs, naive and antigen-experienced compartments could not be compared conclusively. The CMV infection status of donors was not known, potentially confounding age-related changes in expanded clonotypes. As age increased, observed TCR beta diversity per million T cells dropped in a roughly linear way, and a significant reduction was already evident by age 40. The long-lived group showed more naive CD4+ T cells, fewer expanded clones and increased TCR diversity than the aged group, suggesting age selection.

Including cysteine and phenylalanine, the CDR3 has 13 amino acids. Only CDR3 DNA remains: 39 bases, in frame from the first base. V and J are truncated by 6 bases and 6 bases respectively, leaving an intervening sequence of 14 bases. Based on the germline V gene (reference sequence), the CDR1 and CDR2 sequences are LGHDT and YNNKEL. This receptor was taken from a woman over 75 in good health. Donor details come from another sample of the same person, matched by shared clones. Sequenced material: blood. The chain is made from TRBV3-1 and TRBJ1-2; TRBD1 could be the D gene, as 5 bases match. The CDR3 region has the sequence CASRPRGENGYTF. The bases read TGTGCCAGCAGGCCCCGGGGGGAGAATGGCTACACCTTC. The CDR3, completed at both ends by the reference TRBV3-1 and TRBJ1-2 genes, gives the full variable domain DTAVSQTPKYLVTQMGNDKSIKCEQNLGHDTMYWYKQDSKKFLKIMFSYNNKELIINETVPNRFSPKSPDKAHLNLHINSLELGDSAVYFCASRPRGENGYTFGSGTRLTVV.